The 15 T cell receptor beta chains below were found in one sample sequenced in a study of human T cells and chemical hapten exposure. Time point reported: patch test 1, 2 weeks after DPC sensitization. This sample's treatment: therapeutic diphenylcyclopropenone sensitization with weekly scalp DPC. TCRdb reanalysed the RACE reads using MiXCR and keeps one entry per CDR3 protein. The sample yields just under 350,000 distinct CDR3 sequences, around 7% seen once. The specimen comprised whole blood, sampled in connection with sensitization to the hapten diphenylcyclopropenone (DPC). These receptor sequences come from a woman under 30 with alopecia areata. Some clones in this sample may be carry-over from other donors' samples.

This clonotype occurred a few times. V is TRBV12-3 or TRBV12-4 and J is TRBJ1-5; possibly TRBD1 for D (5 bases). The CDR3 is 12 residues long. V shed 7 bases and J shed 11 bases, with 15 bases lying between them. In DNA form, the CDR3 reads TGTGCCAGCACCCACGGGGGAGGGGCCCAGCATTTT. Its translation: CASTHGGGAQHF.

The gene calls are TRBV6-2 or TRBV6-3 and TRBJ2-7, with 12 bases identical to TRBD2. Trimming took 6 bases from V and 6 from J; bases not matched to a gene: 9. The CDR3 runs to 15 residues. Germline assignment: CDR1 MNHEY and CDR2 SVGEGT. CDR3 in DNA: TGTGCCAGCAGCCCTGCTAGCGGGGGGGCCGGCGAGCAGTACTTC. Its translation is CASSPASGGAGEQYF.

The chain is built from TRBV3-1 and TRBJ2-2, with 8 bases aligning to TRBD2. V gave up 6 bases and J gave up 6 bases; unmatched junction bases: 15. This CDR3 has 17 amino acids. CDR1 and CDR2 from the germline V gene are LGHDT and YNNKEL (reference sequence). The CDR3 DNA follows: TGTGCCAGCAGTCGGGCCGAGCGGGGGCCTTTTTCCGGGGAGCTGTTTTTT. This gives the protein CASSRAERGPFSGELFF.

This sequence joins TRBV7-2 and TRBJ2-3; D might be TRBD1 (5 bases). Germline V gene data show CDR1 as SGHTA and CDR2 as FQGNSA. CDR3 length: 15 amino acids. Trimming stripped 1 base from V and 2 bases from J, with 10 bases between. DNA for the CDR3: TGTGCCAGCAGCTTAGAGTGGGGCTACACAGATACGCAGTATTTT. This codes for CASSLEWGYTDTQYF.

The CDR3 region is CASSEAPMGLHYSNQPQHF. DNA for the CDR3: TGTGCCAGCAGTGAAGCGCCTATGGGACTCCATTATAGCAATCAGCCCCAGCATTTT. The chain carries TRBV6-1 and TRBJ1-5; possible D gene TRBD1, 5 bases. With 0 bases removed from V and 0 bases from J, the gap between germline ends came to 18 bases. Germline CDR1 and CDR2: MNHNS and SASEGT. The CDR3 runs to 19 residues.

The J gene is TRBJ2-2, the V gene TRBV27; D unresolved. Germline loops: CDR1 MNHEY, CDR2 SMNVEV (reference sequence). This CDR3 comprises 16 residues. With 1 base removed from V and 2 bases from J, the gap between germline ends came to 11 bases. The CDR3 reads CASSLFVRPNTGELFF. The CDR3 nucleotides are TGTGCCAGCAGTTTATTTGTACGGCCTAACACCGGGGAGCTGTTTTTT.

This clonotype was counted a few times. The chain recombines TRBV7-9 with TRBJ1-4; TRBD1 agrees at 8 bases. With 5 bases clipped from V and 8 bases from J, the junction kept 13 bases outside the gene matches. CDR1 and CDR2 (germline): SEHNR, FQNEAQ (reference sequence). This CDR3 has 16 amino acids. The DNA of the CDR3 is TGTGCCAGCAGCCCCGACTTGACAGGGGACGGGGAAAAACTGTTTTTT. Residues: CASSPDLTGDGEKLFF.

This clonotype was counted at least ten times. The chain links TRBV7-9 to TRBJ2-3; D is possibly TRBD1 or TRBD2 (5 bases each). CDR1 and CDR2 (germline): SEHNR, FQNEAQ (reference sequence). This CDR3 region has 15 residues. V dropped 5 bases and J dropped 0 bases, with 12 bases sitting between them. CDR3 amino acids: CASSLGRESTDTQYF. The CDR3 nucleotides read TGTGCCAGCAGCCTGGGACGGGAAAGCACAGATACGCAGTATTTT.

The sample holds a few counts of this clonotype. This chain uses TRBV6-5 with TRBJ2-2; D unclear. The germline V and J ends were trimmed by 0 bases and 0 bases, with 8 bases remaining between them. The CDR3 spans 16 residues. The germline gives CDR1 MNHEY, CDR2 SVGAGI. CDR3 loop: CASSYSFRANTGELFF. CDR3 bases: TGTGCCAGCAGTTACTCGTTCCGCGCGAACACCGGGGAGCTGTTTTTT.

The chain recombines TRBV5-1 with TRBJ2-3, with D possibly TRBD1 on 6 matching bases. This CDR3 is built from 15 residues. Germline CDR1 and CDR2: SGHRS and YFSETQ. Trimming cost V 4 bases and J 0 bases, with 12 bases left between them. The CDR3 protein is CASSLRQASTDTQYF. As DNA, the CDR3 is TGCGCCAGCAGCCTACGACAGGCCAGCACAGATACGCAGTATTTT.

This clonotype has at least ten counts. The chain is built from TRBV20-1 and TRBJ1-1; D gene unclear. CDR1 and CDR2 from the germline V gene are DFQATT and SNEGSKA (reference sequence). Trimming shortened V by 6 bases and J by 5 bases, and 13 bases separated the two germline ends. This CDR3 is built from 12 residues. The CDR3 loop is CSAPTGKTEAFF. The CDR3 DNA follows: TGCAGTGCCCCCACCGGGAAAACTGAAGCTTTCTTT.

V is TRBV2 and J is TRBJ2-3; TRBD2 agrees at 9 bases. This CDR3 region has 16 residues. V lost 6 bases to trimming and J lost 0 bases; unmatched junction nucleotides: 7. The V gene's germline CDR1 is SNHLY and CDR2 FYNNEI. The CDR3 DNA reads TGTGCCAGCAGACCCCCGGGACTAGCAAGCACAGATACGCAGTATTTT. Its translation is CASRPPGLASTDTQYF.

The chain combines TRBV12-3 or TRBV12-4 with TRBJ2-5; 9 bases are shared with TRBD2. V shed 4 bases and J 4 bases; nucleotides not matched to a gene: 10. This CDR3 has 16 residues. This CDR3 reads CASSYAGGAGGETQYF. In DNA form, the CDR3 reads TGTGCCAGCAGTTACGCGGGGGGGGCAGGAGGAGAGACCCAGTACTTC.

Comments on this clonotype: A read error may produce the germline difference seen at one junction end. The J gene is TRBJ2-7, the V gene TRBV7-9; 7 bases fit TRBD2. CDR1 is SEHNR, CDR2 FQNEAQ, per germline (reference sequence). The CDR3 spans 12 residues. The CDR3 nucleotides read TGTGCCAGCAGCTTCAGCGGGGCAGGCCCCCTCTTC. Residues: CASSFSGAGPLF.

The rearrangement uses TRBV18 and TRBJ1-6; tentative D call: TRBD1 (5 bases). CDR3 length: 14 amino acids. CDR1 and CDR2 (germline): KGHSH, LQKENI. Trimming stripped 2 bases from V and 7 bases from J, with 9 bases between. The CDR3 DNA sequence: TGTGCCAGCTCACCAGACGGACAAAATTCACCCCTCCACTTT. Its protein product is CASSPDGQNSPLHF.